This T cell receptor (beta chain) is from a study of T cells after yellow fever vaccination. In this sample, this clonotype turned up a few times. Its antigen is not identified. Study outcomes and limitations: Peaking faster, on day 5 versus 15, the secondary response was nonetheless weaker.

The germline gives CDR1 SGDLS, CDR2 YYNGEE. The CDR3 has 14 residues. With 3 bases removed from V and 0 bases from J, the gap between germline ends came to 9 bases. MiXCR, applied by TCRdb to the 5' RACE reads, yields one record per CDR3 protein. This sample yields a few hundred thousand distinct CDR3 sequences, of which roughly 21% are seen a single time; 13% to 15% belongs to the top ten. The sequence came from a man aged 25 to 45 who received the YFV17D yellow fever vaccine. Sequences were derived from PBMCs, sampled 15 days after the yellow fever booster vaccination. V and J are TRBV9 and TRBJ2-5; tentatively, D is TRBD1 or TRBD2 (5 bases each). In DNA, the CDR3 is TGTGCCAGCAGCGAGTTGGGGGACCAAGAGACCCAGTACTTC. Encoded protein: CASSELGDQETQYF. Based on the CDR3 plus reference TRBV9 and TRBJ2-5, the full variable domain is DSGVTQTPKHLITATGQRVTLRCSPRSGDLSVYWYQQSLDQGLQFLIQYYNGEERAKGNILERFSAQQFPDLHSELNLSSLELGDSALYFCASSELGDQETQYFGPGTRLLVL.